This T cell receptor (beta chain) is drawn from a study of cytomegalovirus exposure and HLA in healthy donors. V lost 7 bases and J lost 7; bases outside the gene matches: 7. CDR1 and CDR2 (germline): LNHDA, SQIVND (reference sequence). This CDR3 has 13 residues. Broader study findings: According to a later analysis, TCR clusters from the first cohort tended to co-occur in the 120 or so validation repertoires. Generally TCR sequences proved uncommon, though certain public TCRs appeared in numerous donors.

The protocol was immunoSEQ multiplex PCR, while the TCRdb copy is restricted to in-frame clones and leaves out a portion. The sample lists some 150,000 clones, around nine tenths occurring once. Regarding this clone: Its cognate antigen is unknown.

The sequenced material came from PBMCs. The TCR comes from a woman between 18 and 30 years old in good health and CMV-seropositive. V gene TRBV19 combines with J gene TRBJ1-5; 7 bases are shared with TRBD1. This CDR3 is CASNRQGYQPQHF. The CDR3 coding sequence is TGTGCCAGTAACCGACAGGGCTACCAGCCCCAGCATTTT.